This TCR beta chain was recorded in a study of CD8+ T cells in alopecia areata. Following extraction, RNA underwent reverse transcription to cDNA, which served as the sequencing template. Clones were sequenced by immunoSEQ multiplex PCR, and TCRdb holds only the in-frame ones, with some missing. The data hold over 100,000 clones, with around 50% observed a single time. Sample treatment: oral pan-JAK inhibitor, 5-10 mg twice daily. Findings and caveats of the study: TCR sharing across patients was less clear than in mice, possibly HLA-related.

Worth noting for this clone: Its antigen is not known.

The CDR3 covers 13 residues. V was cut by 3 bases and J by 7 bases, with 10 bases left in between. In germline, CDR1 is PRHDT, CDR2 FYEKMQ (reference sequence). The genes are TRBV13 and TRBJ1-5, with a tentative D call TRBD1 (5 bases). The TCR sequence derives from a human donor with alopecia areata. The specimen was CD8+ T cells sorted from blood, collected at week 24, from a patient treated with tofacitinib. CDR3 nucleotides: TGTGCCAGCAGCTTCGGAGACAGCCAGCCCCAGCATTTT. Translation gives CASSFGDSQPQHF.